This T cell receptor beta chain was recovered during a study of human T cells and chemical hapten exposure. Study-level information: Patients, a majority of them female, were diagnosed with alopecia areata, totalis or universalis.

Using its own MiXCR run on the RACE reads, TCRdb lists one record per CDR3 protein. The sample holds 150,000 to 200,000 distinct CDR3 sequences, about 22% seen once. As for time point: patch test 1, 2 weeks after DPC sensitization. Regarding treatment: therapeutic diphenylcyclopropenone sensitization with weekly scalp DPC. V lost 3 bases, J lost 4 bases, and 16 bases lay in between. The CDR3 has 14 residues. In germline, CDR1 is DFQATT, CDR2 SNEGSKA (reference sequence). This clonotype was counted at least ten times. The source was whole blood, collected in connection with sensitization to the hapten diphenylcyclopropenone (DPC). The TCR comes from a woman aged 50 to 65 with alopecia areata. Some clones in this sample may be carry-over from other donors' samples. This chain links TRBV20-1 with TRBJ2-7; no reliable D call. In DNA, the CDR3 is TGCAGTGCTAGCGACGGGCTCCGTTCTTACGAGCAGTACTTC. It encodes CSASDGLRSYEQYF.